This TCR beta chain was identified during a study of T-cell reconstitution after alpha-beta-depleted transplantation in children. Study results and caveats: About two months after transplant, alpha-beta T cells reportedly came from several hundred expanded graft clones. One year after transplant, T-cell counts and diversity came mostly from newly produced T cells.

This clonotype has a count of ten or more. Its target is not known. CDR1 and CDR2 from the germline V gene are LNHDA and SQIVND (reference sequence). The CDR3 totals 19 residues. The trim removed 5 bases at V and 2 bases at J, leaving 12 bases unmatched. The TCRbeta library was prepared with unique molecular identifiers. Using its own MiXCR run on the PCR reads, TCRdb lists one record per CDR3 protein. The table shows roughly 180,000 distinct CDR3 sequences, with around 10% occurring only once. This clonotype originated in a boy aged 2 to 9 with acute myeloid leukemia, due to receive a stem cell transplant. The sequencing used PBMCs, collected before TCRalphabeta/CD19-depleted stem cell transplant. The rearrangement uses TRBV19 and TRBJ2-1; 13 nucleotides match TRBD2. DNA of the CDR3: TGTGCCAGTAGTGAGGACTCCTCGGGACTAGCGGGACCCTACAATGAGCAGTTCTTC. It is translated as CASSEDSSGLAGPYNEQFF.